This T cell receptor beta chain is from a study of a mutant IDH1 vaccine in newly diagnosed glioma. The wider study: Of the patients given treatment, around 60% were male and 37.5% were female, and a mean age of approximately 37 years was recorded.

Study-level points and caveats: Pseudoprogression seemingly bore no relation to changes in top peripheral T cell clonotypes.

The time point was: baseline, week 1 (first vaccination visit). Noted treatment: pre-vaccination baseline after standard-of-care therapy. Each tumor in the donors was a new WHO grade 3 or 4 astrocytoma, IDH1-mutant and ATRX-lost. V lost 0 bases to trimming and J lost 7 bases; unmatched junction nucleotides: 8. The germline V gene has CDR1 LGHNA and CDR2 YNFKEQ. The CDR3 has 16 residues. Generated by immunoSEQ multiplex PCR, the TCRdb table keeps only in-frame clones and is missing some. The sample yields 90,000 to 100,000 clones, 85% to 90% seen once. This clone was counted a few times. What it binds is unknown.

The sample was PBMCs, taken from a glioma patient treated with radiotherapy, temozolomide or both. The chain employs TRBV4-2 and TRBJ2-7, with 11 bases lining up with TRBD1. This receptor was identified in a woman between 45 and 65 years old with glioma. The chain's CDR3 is CASSQDWGTGGQEQYF. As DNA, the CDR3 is TGTGCCAGCAGCCAAGATTGGGGGACAGGGGGTCAGGAGCAGTACTTC.